Following are 16 T cell receptor beta chains from one sample sequenced in a study of blood T cells in healthy people across ages. A J-beta primer mix and a sample-barcoded 5' primer were used in a second PCR of roughly 6 to 11 cycles. TCRdb ran MiXCR on the 5' RACE reads and lists one entry per CDR3 protein. The repertoire has around 990,000 distinct CDR3 sequences, roughly two fifths of them found once; the top ten carry around 13%. Sequencing input: blood. Receptors were obtained from a young man in good health.

This clonotype has just a few counts. The chain couples TRBV20-1 to TRBJ2-1, with TRBD2 matching over 10 bases. Germline V gene sequence: CDR1 DFQATT, CDR2 SNEGSKA (reference sequence). This CDR3 contains 15 residues. In DNA, the CDR3 is TGCAGCGGTAGGGGCCGGCTAGCGGGGGACAATGAGCAGTTCTTC. Its protein is CSGRGRLAGDNEQFF.

This clonotype was counted a few times. V gene TRBV15 combines with J gene TRBJ1-5; a weak D match, TRBD1 (6 bases). CDR1 is LNHNV and CDR2 is YYDKDF in the germline V gene (reference sequence). The CDR3 consists of 15 residues. The V end lost 0 bases, the J end lost 2 bases, and 8 bases lay between the germline ends. The CDR3 nucleotides are TGTGCCACCAGCAGAGAGAACAGGGGCAATCAGCCCCAGCATTTT. Its translation: CATSRENRGNQPQHF.

The rearrangement uses TRBV20-1 and TRBJ2-1; TRBD2 matches 8 bases. The CDR3 runs to 14 residues. Germline V gene data show CDR1 as DFQATT and CDR2 as SNEGSKA (reference sequence). Losses at the gene ends were 0 bases for V and 8 bases for J; bases not matched to a gene: 6. The CDR3 region is CSARDRGTRDEQFF. CDR3 coding DNA: TGCAGTGCTAGAGATCGAGGGACTAGGGATGAGCAGTTCTTC.

The chain couples TRBV15 to TRBJ2-1; D ambiguous. The ends were cut back, 0 bases at V and 5 bases at J, with 17 bases in the middle. CDR3 length: 17 residues. Germline values: CDR1 LNHNV, CDR2 YYDKDF (reference sequence). Here the CDR3 reads CATSRDLGQDVNNEQFF. The DNA for the CDR3 is TGTGCCACCAGCAGAGATCTCGGGCAAGACGTTAACAATGAGCAGTTCTTC.

V gene TRBV7-2 combines with J gene TRBJ2-4; D may match TRBD1 or TRBD2 (5 bases each). The CDR3 extends over 14 amino acids. V was trimmed by 4 bases and J by 7 bases, leaving 14 bases between them. In germline, CDR1 is SGHTA, CDR2 FQGNSA. The CDR3 protein is CASSSTEGNNIQYF. CDR3 DNA sequence: TGTGCCAGCAGCTCTACTGAGGGGAATAACATTCAGTACTTC.

In its sample, this clonotype is medium-sized. This chain joins TRBV4-2 and TRBJ2-5, with 9 nucleotides matching TRBD2. V shed 0 bases and J 4 bases; nucleotides not matched to a gene: 3. This CDR3 contains 15 residues. Per the germline V gene, CDR1 is LGHNA and CDR2 is YNFKEQ. CDR3 in amino acids: CASSQELLAGETQYF. Here the CDR3 DNA reads TGTGCCAGCAGCCAAGAGCTACTAGCGGGAGAGACCCAGTACTTC.

This chain links TRBV27 with TRBJ1-1; tentatively, D is TRBD1 (6 bases). V gave up 5 bases and J gave up 1 base, with 20 bases separating them. The CDR3 has 17 amino acids. Per germline, CDR1 MNHEY and CDR2 SMNVEV (reference sequence). The CDR3 DNA reads TGTGCCAGCAGTCAATCAAGGGGGGGGATGAGGAACACTGAAGCTTTCTTT. Translated: CASSQSRGGMRNTEAFF.

The CDR3 DNA reads TGTGCCAGCAAGGCAGGGTACACCGGGGAGCTGTTTTTT. This translates into CASKAGYTGELFF. The rearrangement joins TRBV5-6 to TRBJ2-2; TRBD1 might be the D (5 bases). V shed 6 bases and J shed 3 bases, with 9 bases lying between them. Germline V gives CDR1 SGHDT, CDR2 YYEEEE. The CDR3 is 13 residues long. Full variable domain (outside the CDR3, taken from reference TRBV5-6 and TRBJ2-2): DAGVTQSPTHLIKTRGQQVTLRCSPKSGHDTVSWYQQALGQGPQFIFQYYEEEERQRGNFPDRFSGHQFPNYSSELNVNALLLGDSALYLCASKAGYTGELFFGEGSRLTVL.

This clonotype came up a few times. The chain carries TRBV6-2 or TRBV6-3 and TRBJ2-1; 9 bases line up with TRBD1. The CDR3 extends over 18 amino acids. The germline CDR1 and CDR2 sequences are MNHEY and SVGEGT. V shed 0 bases, J shed 2 bases, and the junction held 8 bases outside the gene matches. The CDR3 DNA follows: TGTGCCAGCAGTTACTCGATATCCGGGACAGGGCCCTACAATGAGCAGTTCTTC. Translated, it gives CASSYSISGTGPYNEQFF.

This clonotype has only a few counts. The V and J genes are TRBV7-9 and TRBJ2-3, with D possibly matching TRBD1 (6 bases). This CDR3 contains 15 residues. Germline loops: CDR1 SEHNR, CDR2 FQNEAQ (reference sequence). V shed 5 bases and J shed 2 bases, with 14 bases lying between them. The CDR3 DNA reads TGTGCCAGCAGCCCACTGGACAGATCCACAGATACGCAGTATTTT. Amino acids: CASSPLDRSTDTQYF.

The CDR3 here is CSARYLGGARDTQYF. DNA of the CDR3: TGCAGTGCTAGATATCTTGGGGGGGCGAGAGATACGCAGTATTTT. This chain joins TRBV20-1 and TRBJ2-3, with D perhaps matching TRBD2 (7 bases). In germline, CDR1 is DFQATT, CDR2 SNEGSKA (reference sequence). V was pared by 2 bases and J by 5 bases, with 17 bases between. This CDR3 is built from 15 residues.

As to this clonotype: This may stem from a read error, because a much larger clone lies one nucleotide away. J is TRBJ2-3 and V is TRBV5-1; D may correspond to TRBD1 or TRBD2 (6 bases each). This CDR3 is built from 15 residues. Per the germline V gene, CDR1 is SGHRS and CDR2 is YFSETQ. The V gene lost 0 bases and the J gene lost 6 bases, with 14 bases spanning the gap. The CDR3 is CASSLDPGAMDTQYF. In nucleotides, the CDR3 is TGCGCCAGCAGCTTGGACCCGGGGGCGATGGATACGCAGTATTTT.

Regarding this clonotype: Germline is not matched at one junction end, which may reflect a read error. The genes are TRBV29-1 and TRBJ2-7; the D is unclear. The DNA end lines up better with TRBJ2-5; the J call may be wrong. The CDR3 loop spans 12 amino acids. CDR1 and CDR2 (germline): SQVTM, ANQGSEA. The CDR3 DNA sequence: TGCAGCGTCCGTGTGTCGCAAGGGACCCAGTACTTC. Amino acids: CSVRVSQGTQYF.

This clonotype was detected only a few times. The chain combines TRBV2 with TRBJ1-5, with a tentative D call TRBD1 (5 bases). Germline values: CDR1 SNHLY, CDR2 FYNNEI. Between the trimmed V and J ends, which lost 4 bases and 0 bases, there was a span of 10 bases. CDR3 length: 15 residues. The CDR3 bases are TGTGCCAGCAGTGTGGACATACCTAGCAATCAGCCCCAGCATTTT. This gives the protein CASSVDIPSNQPQHF.

This sequence joins TRBV6-2 or TRBV6-3 and TRBJ2-1; perhaps D is TRBD1 or TRBD2 (5 bases each). This CDR3 comprises 14 residues. Trimming took 2 bases from V and 13 from J, leaving 18 bases between them. Germline V CDR1 and CDR2: MNHEY, SVGEGT. The CDR3 nucleotides read TGTGCCAGCAGTTACGGGACCCTACAAGAGACCCAGTTCTTC. The encoded protein is CASSYGTLQETQFF.

This clonotype appeared a few times. V and J are TRBV12-3 or TRBV12-4 and TRBJ2-3, with D perhaps being TRBD1 or TRBD2 (5 bases each). The CDR3 spans 14 residues. V dropped 3 bases and J dropped 6 bases, with 13 bases sitting between them. The DNA of the CDR3 is TGTGCCAGCAGTTTTTCGGGACCGCGGGATACGCAGTATTTT. Its protein is CASSFSGPRDTQYF.